The 10 T cell receptor beta chains listed next were all sequenced from one sample in a study of shared clonotypes between healthy human individuals. The table came from immunoSEQ multiplex PCR; TCRdb's copy has only in-frame clones and leaves some out. This sample has some 530,000 clones, with more than 65% found just once. Sequencing was done on a sample of PBMCs. The receptors shown here come from a woman in her 40s in good health. Some clones in this sample may be carry-over from other donors' samples.

This clone was seen once. The J gene is TRBJ1-1, the V gene TRBV7-2, with D uncertain. This CDR3 is built from 14 residues. The germline V gene has CDR1 SGHTA and CDR2 FQGNSA. V was clipped by 4 bases and J by 2 bases, with 11 bases between them. The chain's CDR3 is CASSSDHGNTEAFF. The CDR3 DNA is TGTGCCAGCAGCTCCGATCATGGCAACACTGAAGCTTTCTTT.

Points on this clone: A read error is the likely source, as a far larger clone sits one nucleotide away. The same CDR3 is also encoded by other DNA sequences in this sample. The chain combines TRBV5-1 with TRBJ1-1; possible D gene TRBD1, 5 bases. This CDR3 region has 13 residues. CDR1 SGHRS and CDR2 YFSETQ come from the germline V gene. CDR3 amino acids: CASSADTYTEAFF. The CDR3 DNA sequence: TGCGCCAGCAGCGCGGACACGTACACTGAAGCTTTCTTC.

The chain employs TRBV6-1 and TRBJ2-7, with TRBD1 matching 7 bases. The CDR3 sequence is 14 residues long. From germline, CDR1 is MNHNS and CDR2 SASEGT. Trimming took 3 bases from V and 3 from J; bases not matched to a gene: 5. This CDR3 reads CASSDFRGSYEQYF. In nucleotides, the CDR3 is TGTGCCAGCAGTGACTTCAGGGGGAGCTACGAGCAGTACTTC.

The chain joins TRBV25-1 to TRBJ2-7; D gene ambiguous. Trimming left V 0 bases short and J 4 bases short, with 7 bases between. The CDR3 length is 13 residues. Per germline, CDR1 MGHDK and CDR2 SYGVNS. CDR3 loop: CASSEYIGYEQYF. The DNA for the CDR3 is TGTGCCAGCAGTGAATATATAGGGTACGAGCAGTACTTC.

This CDR3 reads CASSYSTGHYGYTF. CDR3 bases: TGTGCCAGCAGTTACTCGACGGGCCACTATGGCTACACCTTC. This chain uses TRBV6-5 with TRBJ1-2; no reliable D call. The V end lost 0 bases, the J end lost 3 bases, and 8 bases lay between the germline ends. This CDR3 contains 14 residues. Germline V lookup: CDR1 MNHEY, CDR2 SVGAGI.

Comment on this clone: A far larger clone is just one base off, so this is likely a read error. This chain joins TRBV29-1 and TRBJ1-1, with D maybe TRBD1 (5 bases). V gave up 6 bases and J gave up 6 bases, with 14 bases separating them. CDR3 length equals 12 residues. CDR1 SQVTM and CDR2 ANQGSEA come from the germline V gene. CDR3 coding DNA: TGCAGCGTCGGGGACTGCCTGGCTGAAGCTTTCTTT. This encodes CSVGDCLAEAFF.

This sequence joins TRBV28 and TRBJ2-5; D ambiguous. The ends were cut back, 4 bases at V and 2 bases at J, with 5 bases in the middle. This CDR3 contains 12 residues. Per germline, CDR1 MDHEN and CDR2 SYDVKM. CDR3 protein: CASSSLQETQYF. The CDR3 bases are TGTGCCAGCAGTTCCCTACAAGAGACCCAGTACTTC.

The chain uses TRBV28 and TRBJ2-7; 12 bases match TRBD2. Germline values: CDR1 MDHEN, CDR2 SYDVKM. The CDR3 runs 14 residues. Unmatched junction bases numbered 2, after V lost 3 bases and J lost 5 bases. The CDR3 is CASSLTSGSNEQYF. CDR3 coding DNA: TGTGCCAGCAGTTTGACTAGCGGGAGCAACGAGCAGTACTTC.

The rearrangement joins TRBV6-1 to TRBJ2-7; maybe TRBD1 (5 bases). Germline lookup yields CDR1 MNHNS and CDR2 SASEGT. This CDR3 has 13 residues. Trimming removed 6 bases from V and 3 bases from J, with 12 bases in between. CDR3 in amino acids: CASREVGLYEQYF. In nucleotides, the CDR3 is TGTGCCAGCAGAGAGGTGGGGCTCTACGAGCAGTACTTC.

This clone has only one observation. This chain joins TRBV5-1 and TRBJ1-4; TRBD1 aligns across 9 bases. Germline V gives CDR1 SGHRS, CDR2 YFSETQ. Germline trimming cut 3 bases from V and 3 bases from J; bases unmatched to any gene: 6. CDR3 length equals 16 residues. CDR3 in amino acids: CASSSQGAVANEKLFF. DNA for the CDR3: TGCGCCAGCAGCTCACAGGGGGCCGTAGCTAATGAAAAACTGTTTTTT.